This T cell receptor beta chain was found in a study of post-analysis software for immune sequencing data. The study, taken as a whole, reports: Controls had lower frequencies than patients of 4 or 5 TRBV segments, which included TRBV5-6, TRBV5-1 and TRBV20-1. Normalized Chao1 diversity was significantly reduced in patients versus controls. Co-batched samples clustered tightly together by F measure.

cDNA libraries of TCR beta carried unique molecular identifiers. TCRdb reprocessed the PCR reads via MiXCR and lists one record per CDR3 protein. The sample includes about 810,000 distinct CDR3 sequences, approximately 53% of them seen just once. Comment on this clonotype: The antigen is not known.

The V end was cut by 4 bases, the J end by 12 bases, with 19 bases between. The CDR3 length is 14 residues. Germline V gives CDR1 LGHDT, CDR2 YNNKEL (reference sequence). Source material: blood. The source of this sequence is a girl aged 5 to 17 with multiple sclerosis. This sequence joins TRBV3-1 and TRBJ2-1; D possibly matches TRBD1 or TRBD2 (5 bases each). The CDR3 DNA is TGTGCCAGCAGCCCCGGGGCACAGTTATCTGGGCAGTTCTTC. This codes for CASSPGAQLSGQFF.